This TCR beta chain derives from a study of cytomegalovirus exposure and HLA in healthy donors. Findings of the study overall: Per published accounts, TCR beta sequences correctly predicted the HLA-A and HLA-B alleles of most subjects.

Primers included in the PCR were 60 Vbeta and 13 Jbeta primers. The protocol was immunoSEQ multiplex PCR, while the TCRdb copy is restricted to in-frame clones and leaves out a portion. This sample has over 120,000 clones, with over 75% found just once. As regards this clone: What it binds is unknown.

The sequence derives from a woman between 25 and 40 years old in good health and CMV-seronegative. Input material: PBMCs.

The DNA for the CDR3 is TGTGCCAGCAGCTACGGGGGTTACGAGCAGTACTTC. Its translation is CASSYGGYEQYF. The chain joins TRBV7-2 to TRBJ2-7, with D possibly matching TRBD2 (6 bases). Germline V CDR1 and CDR2: SGHTA, FQGNSA. V lost 4 bases and J 4 bases, leaving 8 bases between the germline ends. This CDR3 has 12 amino acids.